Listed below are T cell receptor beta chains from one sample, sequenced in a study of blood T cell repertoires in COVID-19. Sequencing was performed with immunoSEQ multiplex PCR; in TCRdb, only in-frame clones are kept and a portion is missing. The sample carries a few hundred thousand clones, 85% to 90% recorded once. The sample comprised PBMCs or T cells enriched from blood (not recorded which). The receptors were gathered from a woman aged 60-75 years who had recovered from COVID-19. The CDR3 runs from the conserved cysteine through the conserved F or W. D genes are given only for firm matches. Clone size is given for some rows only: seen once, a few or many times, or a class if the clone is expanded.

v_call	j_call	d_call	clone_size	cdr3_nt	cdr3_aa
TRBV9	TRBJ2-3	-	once	TGTGCCAGCAGCCCCTTTGAGGGTACGGATACGCAGTATTTT	CASSPFEGTDTQYF
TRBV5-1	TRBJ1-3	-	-	TGCGCCAGCAGCGGTGGACAGCGCTCTGGAAACACCATATATTTT	CASSGGQRSGNTIYF
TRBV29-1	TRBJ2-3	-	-	TGCAGCGTTGAACGGCAGGGTGTGGGCACAGATACGCAGTATTTT	CSVERQGVGTDTQYF
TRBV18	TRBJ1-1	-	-	TGTGCCAGCTCACCATCGAGGGAGCGGAACACTGAAGCTTTCTTT	CASSPSRERNTEAFF
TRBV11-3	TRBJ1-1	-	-	TGTGCCAGCAGCCGGGGGAACACTGAAGCTTTCTTT	CASSRGNTEAFF
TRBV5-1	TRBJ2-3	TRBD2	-	TGCGCCAGCAATCTAGCGGGGGGGCCCAGAACAGATACGCAGTATTTT	CASNLAGGPRTDTQYF
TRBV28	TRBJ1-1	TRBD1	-	TGTGCCAGCAGTTCCGGAGGACAGGGCGTGGGCTTGAACACTGAAGCTTTCTTT	CASSSGGQGVGLNTEAFF
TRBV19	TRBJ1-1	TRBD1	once	TGTGCCAGTAGTATGGTACAGGGGGTTGCTGAAGCTTTCTTT	CASSMVQGVAEAFF
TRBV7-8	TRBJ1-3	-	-	TGTGCCAGCAGCTTAGGCGCAGGGTCGGGTGGAAACACCATATATTTT	CASSLGAGSGGNTIYF
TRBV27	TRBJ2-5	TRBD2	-	TGTGCCAGCAGTCCCGGGACTAGCGGGGGGGAGACCCAGTACTTC	CASSPGTSGGETQYF
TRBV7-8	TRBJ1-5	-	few	TGTGCCAGCAGCTACAGCCACGGTAGCAATCAGCCCCAGCATTTT	CASSYSHGSNQPQHF
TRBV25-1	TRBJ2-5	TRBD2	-	TGTGCCAGCAGTGATTCCCCCAGCGGGAGGGCCGGGGAGACCCAGTACTTC	CASSDSPSGRAGETQYF
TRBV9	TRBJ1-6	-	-	TGTGCCAGCAGCGTAGGCGGCGGATATAATTCACCCCTCCACTTT	CASSVGGGYNSPLHF
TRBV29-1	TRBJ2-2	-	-	TGCAGCGTTAAAACAGGGCGGATCACCGGGGAGCTGTTTTTT	CSVKTGRITGELFF
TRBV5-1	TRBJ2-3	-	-	TGCGCCAGCAGACCCACAGGCACAGATACGCAGTATTTT	CASRPTGTDTQYF
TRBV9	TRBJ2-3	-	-	TGTGCCAGCATGGGCTCTTTCACAGATACGCAGTATTTT	CASMGSFTDTQYF
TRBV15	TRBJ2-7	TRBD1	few	TGTGCCACCAGCAGAGATTACGGGACAGGGACCTACGAGCAGTACTTC	CATSRDYGTGTYEQYF
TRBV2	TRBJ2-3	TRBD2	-	TGTGCCAGCAGTGAGTACGGACTAGCATTGACAGATACGCAGTATTTT	CASSEYGLALTDTQYF
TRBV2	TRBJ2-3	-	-	TGTGCCAGCAAAACGGGGTTCGGGGCAGATACGCAGTATTTT	CASKTGFGADTQYF
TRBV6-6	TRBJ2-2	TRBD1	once	TGTGCCAGCAGTCCGACAGGGGATAGAGCCGGGGAGCTGTTTTTT	CASSPTGDRAGELFF
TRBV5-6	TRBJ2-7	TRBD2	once	TGTGCCAGCAGCCGGGCGGGAGATTGGTACGAGCAGTACTTC	CASSRAGDWYEQYF
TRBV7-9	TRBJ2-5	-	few	TGTGCCAGCAGCGGGGGCTCGGAGACCCAGTACTTC	CASSGGSETQYF
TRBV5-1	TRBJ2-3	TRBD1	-	TGCGCCAGCAGCCTACAGGGGAGCACAGATACGCAGTATTTT	CASSLQGSTDTQYF
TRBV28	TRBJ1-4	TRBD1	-	TGTGCCAGCAGTACCCCGACAGGGGGAGGTGAAAAACTGTTTTTT	CASSTPTGGGEKLFF
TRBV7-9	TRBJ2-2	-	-	TGTGCCAGCAGCCCTCAGGGTACCGGGGAGCTGTTTTTT	CASSPQGTGELFF
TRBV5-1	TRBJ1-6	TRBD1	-	TGCGCCAGCAGCTTAGGGGCAGGGGGCGCCGCGCATTCACCCCTCCACTTT	CASSLGAGGAAHSPLHF
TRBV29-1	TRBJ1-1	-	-	TGCAGCGTTGAAACCCCAGGAAAGGTTGAAGCTTTCTTT	CSVETPGKVEAFF
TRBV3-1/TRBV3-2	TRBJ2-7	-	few	TGTGCCAGCAGCCAAGATACGGGAATGCTCCTCTACGAGCAGTACTTC	CASSQDTGMLLYEQYF
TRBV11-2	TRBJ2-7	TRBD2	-	TGTGCCAGCAGCTCTGGACTAGCGGGGGTCGACGAGCAGTACTTC	CASSSGLAGVDEQYF
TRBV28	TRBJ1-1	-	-	TGTGCCAGCAGTTTATCGGCAGGGACTACTGAAGCTTTCTTT	CASSLSAGTTEAFF
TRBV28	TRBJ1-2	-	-	TGTGCCAGCAGTTTATCAGGGGATGGCTACACCTTC	CASSLSGDGYTF
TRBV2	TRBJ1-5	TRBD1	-	TGTGCCAGCAGTGAAGCACTCCTTACAGGGGGCTTTCAGCCCCAGCATTTT	CASSEALLTGGFQPQHF
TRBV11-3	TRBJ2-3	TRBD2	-	TGTGCCAGCAGCTTAGATCTCCACGGATTAGCGGGAGGGGTCACAGATACGCAGTATTTT	CASSLDLHGLAGGVTDTQYF
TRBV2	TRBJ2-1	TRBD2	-	TGTGCCAGTGTTCCAGGGCGGGAGGGTAGGCAGTTCTTC	CASVPGREGRQFF
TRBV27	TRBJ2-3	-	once	TGTGCCAGCAAGGACTTCCGGACAGATACGCAGTATTTT	CASKDFRTDTQYF
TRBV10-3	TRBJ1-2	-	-	TGTGCCATCACCACCCTCCAGTCCTATGGCTACACCTTC	CAITTLQSYGYTF
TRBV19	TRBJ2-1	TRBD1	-	TGTGCCAGTAGTGTGTGGGACAGTTACAATGAGCAGTTCTTC	CASSVWDSYNEQFF
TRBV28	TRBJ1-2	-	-	TGTGCCAGCAGTTTAAGGAAGGCTGGCCCGGGAGGCTACACCTTC	CASSLRKAGPGGYTF
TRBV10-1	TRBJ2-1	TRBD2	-	TGCGCCAGCAGTGAGTTGGTAGCGGGGCTTAATGAGCAGTTCTTC	CASSELVAGLNEQFF
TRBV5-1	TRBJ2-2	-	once	TGCGCCAGCAGCTTGGAGCTAGTTGCCGGGGAGCTGTTTTTT	CASSLELVAGELFF
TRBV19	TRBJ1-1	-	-	TGTGCCAGTAGTACTAACGAGGGAGGAAACACTGAAGCTTTCTTT	CASSTNEGGNTEAFF
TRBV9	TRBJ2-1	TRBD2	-	TGTGCCAGCAGCGTAGACGGGGGGGCCTATAGTGAGCAGTTCTTC	CASSVDGGAYSEQFF